The clone carrying this T cell receptor (beta chain) was seen repeatedly, ten times or more. Its target is not known. The record originates from a study of breast tumors, draining lymph nodes, adjacent tissues. Overall study results and limits: Luminal-like breast cancer showed significantly greater tumor-nontumor repertoire similarity than basal-like breast cancer did. Tumors had less TCR diversity than lymph nodes, more than nontumor tissue. Findings are consistent with lymph node origin and intratumoral expansion of most tumor T cells.

Axillary draining lymph nodes of breast cancer patients supplied the node samples. TCRdb itself ran the multiplex PCR reads through MiXCR, one entry per CDR3 protein. The sample has under 150,000 distinct CDR3 sequences, around 20% seen once; the top ten hold roughly 2.7%. The CDR3 sequence is 14 residues long. The germline V and J ends were trimmed by 6 bases and 1 base, with 13 bases remaining between them. From germline, CDR1 is MNHEY and CDR2 SVGEGT. The chain joins TRBV6-2 or TRBV6-3 to TRBJ2-7, with a weak D call TRBD2 (6 bases). Sequencing input: axillary lymph node tissue. The sequence was obtained from a female donor with breast cancer. Some clones in this sample may be carry-over from other donors' samples. DNA for the CDR3: TGTGCCAGCAGGGGAATTAGCGGTTCCTACGAGCAGTACTTC. It translates to CASRGISGSYEQYF.